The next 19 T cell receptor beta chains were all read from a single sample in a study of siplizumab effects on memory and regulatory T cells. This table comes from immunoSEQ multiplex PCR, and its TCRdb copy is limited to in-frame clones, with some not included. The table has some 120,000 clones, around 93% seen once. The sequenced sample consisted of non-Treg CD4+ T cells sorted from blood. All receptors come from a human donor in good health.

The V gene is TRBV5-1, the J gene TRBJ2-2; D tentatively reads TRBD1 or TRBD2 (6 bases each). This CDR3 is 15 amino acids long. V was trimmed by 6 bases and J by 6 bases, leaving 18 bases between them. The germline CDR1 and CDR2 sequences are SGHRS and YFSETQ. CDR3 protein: CASTYLGGSAGELFF. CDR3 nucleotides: TGCGCCAGCACGTACTTGGGGGGCTCGGCCGGGGAGCTGTTTTTT.

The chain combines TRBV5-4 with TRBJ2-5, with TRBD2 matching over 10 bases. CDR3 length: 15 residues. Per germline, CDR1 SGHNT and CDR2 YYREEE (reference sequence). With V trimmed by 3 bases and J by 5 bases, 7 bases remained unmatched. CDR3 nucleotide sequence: TGTGCCAGCAGCTCTAGCGGGGGTGGCAGGGAGACCCAGTACTTC. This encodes CASSSSGGGRETQYF.

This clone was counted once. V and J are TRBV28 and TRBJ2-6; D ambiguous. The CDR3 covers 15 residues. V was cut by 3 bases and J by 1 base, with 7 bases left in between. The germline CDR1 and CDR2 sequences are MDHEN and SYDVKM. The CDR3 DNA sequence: TGTGCCAGCAGTTTTCCCGGATCTGGGGCCAACGTCCTGACTTTC. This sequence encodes CASSFPGSGANVLTF.

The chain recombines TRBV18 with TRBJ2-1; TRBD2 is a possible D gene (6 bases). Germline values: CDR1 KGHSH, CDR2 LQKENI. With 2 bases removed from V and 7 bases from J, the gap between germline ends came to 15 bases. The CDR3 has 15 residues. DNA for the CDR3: TGTGCCAGCTCACCAGGCGAGACTAGAACAAATGAGCAGTTCTTC. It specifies CASSPGETRTNEQFF. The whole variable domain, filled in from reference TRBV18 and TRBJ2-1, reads NAGVMQNPRHLVRRRGQEARLRCSPMKGHSHVYWYRQLPEEGLKFMVYLQKENIIDESGMPKERFSAEFPKEGPSILRIQQVVRGDSAAYFCASSPGETRTNEQFFGPGTRLTVL.

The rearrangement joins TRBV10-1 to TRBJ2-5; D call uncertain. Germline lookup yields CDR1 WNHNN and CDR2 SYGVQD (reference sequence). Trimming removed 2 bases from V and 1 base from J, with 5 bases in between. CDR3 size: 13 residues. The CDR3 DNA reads TGCGCCAGCAGTGAGGGGATCCAAGAGACCCAGTACTTC. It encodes CASSEGIQETQYF.

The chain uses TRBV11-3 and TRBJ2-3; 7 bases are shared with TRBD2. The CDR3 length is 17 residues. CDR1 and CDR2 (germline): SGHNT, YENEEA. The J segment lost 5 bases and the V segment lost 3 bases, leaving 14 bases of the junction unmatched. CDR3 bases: TGTGCCAGCAGCTTGGGGGACCGAGCGGGGCCGCAAGATACGCAGTATTTT. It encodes CASSLGDRAGPQDTQYF.

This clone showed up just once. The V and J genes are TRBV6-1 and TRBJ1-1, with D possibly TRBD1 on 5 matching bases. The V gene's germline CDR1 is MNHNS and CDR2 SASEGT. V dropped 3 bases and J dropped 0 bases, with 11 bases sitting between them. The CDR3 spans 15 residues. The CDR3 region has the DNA TGTGCCAGCAGTGATGCGGGGGATTTGAACACTGAAGCTTTCTTT. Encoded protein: CASSDAGDLNTEAFF.

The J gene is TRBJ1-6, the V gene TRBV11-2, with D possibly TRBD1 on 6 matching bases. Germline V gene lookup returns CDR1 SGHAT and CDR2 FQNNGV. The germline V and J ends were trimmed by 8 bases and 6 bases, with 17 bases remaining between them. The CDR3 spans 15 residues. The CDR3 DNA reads TGTGCCAGCGGGAGGCCCGGGGGGCTTAATTCACCCCTCCACTTT. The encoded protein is CASGRPGGLNSPLHF.

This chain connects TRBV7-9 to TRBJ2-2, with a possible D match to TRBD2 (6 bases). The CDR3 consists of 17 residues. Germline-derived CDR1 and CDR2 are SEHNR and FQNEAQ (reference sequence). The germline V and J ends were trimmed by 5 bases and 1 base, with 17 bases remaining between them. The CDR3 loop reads CASSPRVGRGNTGELFF. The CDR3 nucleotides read TGTGCCAGCAGCCCAAGGGTCGGGCGGGGGAACACCGGGGAGCTGTTTTTT.

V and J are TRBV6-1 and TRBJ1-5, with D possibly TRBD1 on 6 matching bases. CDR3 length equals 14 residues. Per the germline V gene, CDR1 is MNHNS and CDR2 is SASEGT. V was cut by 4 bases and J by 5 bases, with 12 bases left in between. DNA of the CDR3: TGTGCCAGCAGTGCCCGGACAGCCGATCAGCCCCAGCATTTT. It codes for CASSARTADQPQHF.

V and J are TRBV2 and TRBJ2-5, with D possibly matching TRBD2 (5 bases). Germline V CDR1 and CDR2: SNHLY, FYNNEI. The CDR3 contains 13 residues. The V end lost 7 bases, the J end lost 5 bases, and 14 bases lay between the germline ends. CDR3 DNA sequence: TGTGCCAGCAACCCTTTCCGGGATGAGACCCAGTACTTC. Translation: CASNPFRDETQYF. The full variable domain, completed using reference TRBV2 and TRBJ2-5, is EPEVTQTPSHQVTQMGQEVILRCVPISNHLYFYWYRQILGQKVEFLVSFYNNEISEKSEIFDDQFSVERPDGSNFTLKIRSTKLEDSAMYFCASNPFRDETQYFGPGTRLLVL.

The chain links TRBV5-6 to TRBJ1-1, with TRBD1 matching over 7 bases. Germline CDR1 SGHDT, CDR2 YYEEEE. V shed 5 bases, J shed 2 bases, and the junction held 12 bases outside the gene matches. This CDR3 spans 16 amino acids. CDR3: CASRRPGTAFNTEAFF. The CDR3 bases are TGTGCCAGCAGACGGCCTGGGACAGCCTTTAACACTGAAGCTTTCTTT.

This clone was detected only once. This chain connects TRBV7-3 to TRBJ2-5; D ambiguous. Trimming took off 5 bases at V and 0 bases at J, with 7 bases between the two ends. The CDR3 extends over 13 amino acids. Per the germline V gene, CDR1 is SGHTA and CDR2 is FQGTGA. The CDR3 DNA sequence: TGTGCCAGCAGCCCCTACAACCAAGAGACCCAGTACTTC. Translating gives CASSPYNQETQYF.

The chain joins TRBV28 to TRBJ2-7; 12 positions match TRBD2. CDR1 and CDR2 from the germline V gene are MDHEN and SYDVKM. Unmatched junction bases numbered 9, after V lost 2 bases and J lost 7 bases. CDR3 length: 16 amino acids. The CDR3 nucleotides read TGTGCCAGCAGTTTAGCTGCTAGCGGGGGGGCAGGAGAGCAGTACTTC. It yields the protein CASSLAASGGAGEQYF. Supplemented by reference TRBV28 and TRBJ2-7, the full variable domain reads DVKVTQSSRYLVKRTGEKVFLECVQDMDHENMFWYRQDPGLGLRLIYFSYDVKMKEKGDIPEGYSVSREKKERFSLILESASTNQTSMYLCASSLAASGGAGEQYFGPGTRLTVT.

As DNA, the CDR3 is TGTGCCAGCTCACCGGGGGAGATCTCTGGAAACACCATATATTTT. Residues: CASSPGEISGNTIYF. This chain links TRBV18 with TRBJ1-3; a weak D match, TRBD1 (5 bases). V gave up 3 bases and J gave up 0 bases, with 9 bases separating them. The germline V gene encodes CDR1 KGHSH and CDR2 LQKENI. This CDR3 is built from 15 residues.

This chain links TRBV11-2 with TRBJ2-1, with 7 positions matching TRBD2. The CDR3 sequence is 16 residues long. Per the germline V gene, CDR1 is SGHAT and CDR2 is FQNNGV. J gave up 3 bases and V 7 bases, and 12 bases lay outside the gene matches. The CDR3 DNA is TGTGCCAGCACCCCGCGGGGGTCCCTTAACTACAATGAGCAGTTCTTC. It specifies CASTPRGSLNYNEQFF.

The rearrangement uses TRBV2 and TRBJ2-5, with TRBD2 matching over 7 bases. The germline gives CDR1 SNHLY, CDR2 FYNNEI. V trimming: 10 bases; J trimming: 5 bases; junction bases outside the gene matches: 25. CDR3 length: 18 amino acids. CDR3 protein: CATYRGVRTLPISETQYF. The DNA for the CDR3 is TGTGCCACATACCGGGGGGTTAGGACCCTTCCCATTTCTGAGACCCAGTACTTC.

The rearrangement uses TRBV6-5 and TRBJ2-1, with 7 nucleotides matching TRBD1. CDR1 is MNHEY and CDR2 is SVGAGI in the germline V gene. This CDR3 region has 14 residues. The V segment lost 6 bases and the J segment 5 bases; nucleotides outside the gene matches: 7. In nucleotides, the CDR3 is TGTGCCAGCAGCGACTCGACAGGGCACAATGAGCAGTTCTTC. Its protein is CASSDSTGHNEQFF.

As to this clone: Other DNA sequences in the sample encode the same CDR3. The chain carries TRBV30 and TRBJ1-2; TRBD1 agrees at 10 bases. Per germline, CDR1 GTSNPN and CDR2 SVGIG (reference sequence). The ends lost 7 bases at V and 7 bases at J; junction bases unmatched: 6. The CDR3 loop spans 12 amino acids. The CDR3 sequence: CAYDRGRGGYTF. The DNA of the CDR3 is TGTGCCTACGACAGGGGGCGCGGTGGCTACACCTTC. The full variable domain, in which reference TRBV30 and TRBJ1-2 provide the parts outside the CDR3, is SQTIHQWPATLVQPVGSPLSLECTVEGTSNPNLYWYRQAAGRGLQLLFYSVGIGQISSEVPQNLSASRPQDRQFILSSKKLLLSDSGFYLCAYDRGRGGYTFGSGTRLTVV.